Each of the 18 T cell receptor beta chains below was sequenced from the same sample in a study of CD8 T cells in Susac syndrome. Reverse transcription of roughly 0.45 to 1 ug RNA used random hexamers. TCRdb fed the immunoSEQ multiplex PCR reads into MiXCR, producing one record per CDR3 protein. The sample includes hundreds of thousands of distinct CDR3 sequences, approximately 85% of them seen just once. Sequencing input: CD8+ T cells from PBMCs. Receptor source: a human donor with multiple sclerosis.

CDR3 nucleotides: TGTGCCAGCAGCGCGGGATTACTGAATGAGCAGTTCTTC. Encoded protein: CASSAGLLNEQFF. The chain couples TRBV9 to TRBJ2-1, with a weak D call TRBD2 (5 bases). The germline CDR1 and CDR2 sequences are SGDLS and YYNGEE. The CDR3 covers 13 residues. V gave up 3 bases and J gave up 7 bases, with 11 bases separating them.

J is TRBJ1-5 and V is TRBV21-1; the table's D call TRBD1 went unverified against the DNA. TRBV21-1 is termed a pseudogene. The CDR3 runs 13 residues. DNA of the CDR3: TGTGCCGGCACGAGACAGGGGGATCAGCCCCAGCATTTT. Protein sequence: CAGTRQGDQPQHF.

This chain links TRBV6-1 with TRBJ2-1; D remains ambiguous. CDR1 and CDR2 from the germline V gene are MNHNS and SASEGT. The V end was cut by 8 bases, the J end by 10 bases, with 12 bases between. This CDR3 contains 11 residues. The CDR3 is CASSPSIEQFF. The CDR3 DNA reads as TGTGCCAGCTCGCCCTCCATAGAGCAGTTCTTC.

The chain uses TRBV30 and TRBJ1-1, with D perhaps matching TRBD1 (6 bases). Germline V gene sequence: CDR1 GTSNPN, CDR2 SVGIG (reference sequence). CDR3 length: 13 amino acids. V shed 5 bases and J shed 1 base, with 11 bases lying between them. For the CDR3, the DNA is TGTGCCTGGTCATGGGGGCCGAACACTGAAGCTTTCTTT. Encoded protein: CAWSWGPNTEAFF. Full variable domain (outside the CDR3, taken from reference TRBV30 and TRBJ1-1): SQTIHQWPATLVQPVGSPLSLECTVEGTSNPNLYWYRQAAGRGLQLLFYSVGIGQISSEVPQNLSASRPQDRQFILSSKKLLLSDSGFYLCAWSWGPNTEAFFGQGTRLTVV.

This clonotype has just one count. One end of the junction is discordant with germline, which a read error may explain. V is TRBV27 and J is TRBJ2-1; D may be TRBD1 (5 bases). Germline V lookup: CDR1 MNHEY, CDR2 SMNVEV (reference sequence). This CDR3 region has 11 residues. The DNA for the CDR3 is TGTGCCACAGGGTCGGGCAATGGGCAGTTCTTC. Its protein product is CATGSGNGQFF.

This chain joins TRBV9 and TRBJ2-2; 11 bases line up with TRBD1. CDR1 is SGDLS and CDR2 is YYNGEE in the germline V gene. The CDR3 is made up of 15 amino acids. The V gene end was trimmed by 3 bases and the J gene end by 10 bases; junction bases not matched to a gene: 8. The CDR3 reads CASSAGQGALAELFF. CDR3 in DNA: TGTGCCAGCAGCGCCGGACAGGGGGCCCTGGCGGAGCTGTTTTTT. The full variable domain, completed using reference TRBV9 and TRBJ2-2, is DSGVTQTPKHLITATGQRVTLRCSPRSGDLSVYWYQQSLDQGLQFLIQYYNGEERAKGNILERFSAQQFPDLHSELNLSSLELGDSALYFCASSAGQGALAELFFGEGSRLTVL.

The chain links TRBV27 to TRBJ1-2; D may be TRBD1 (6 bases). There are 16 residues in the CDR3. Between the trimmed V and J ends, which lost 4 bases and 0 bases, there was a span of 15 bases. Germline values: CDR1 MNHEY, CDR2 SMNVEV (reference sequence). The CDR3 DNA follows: TGTGCCAGCAGTTCCTCCACAGGGAATACTAACTATGGCTACACCTTC. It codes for CASSSSTGNTNYGYTF.

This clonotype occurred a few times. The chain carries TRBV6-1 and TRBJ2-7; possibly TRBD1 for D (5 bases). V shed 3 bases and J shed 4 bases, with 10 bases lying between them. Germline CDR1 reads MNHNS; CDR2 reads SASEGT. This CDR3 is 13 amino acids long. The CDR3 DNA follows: TGTGCCAGCAGTGAGAGTGGACAATACGAGCAGTACTTC. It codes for CASSESGQYEQYF.

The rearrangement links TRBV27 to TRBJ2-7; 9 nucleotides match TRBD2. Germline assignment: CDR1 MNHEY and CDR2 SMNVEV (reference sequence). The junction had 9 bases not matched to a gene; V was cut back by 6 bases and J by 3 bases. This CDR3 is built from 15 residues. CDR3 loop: CASSKLGLAIYEQYF. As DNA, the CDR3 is TGTGCCAGCAGCAAGCTCGGACTAGCGATCTACGAGCAGTACTTC.

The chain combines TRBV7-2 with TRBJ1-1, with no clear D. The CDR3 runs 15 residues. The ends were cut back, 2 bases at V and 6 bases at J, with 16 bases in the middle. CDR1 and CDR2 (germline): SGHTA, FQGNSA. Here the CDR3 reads CASSLWLEIFAEAFF. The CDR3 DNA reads TGTGCCAGCAGCTTATGGTTGGAGATCTTTGCTGAAGCTTTCTTT.

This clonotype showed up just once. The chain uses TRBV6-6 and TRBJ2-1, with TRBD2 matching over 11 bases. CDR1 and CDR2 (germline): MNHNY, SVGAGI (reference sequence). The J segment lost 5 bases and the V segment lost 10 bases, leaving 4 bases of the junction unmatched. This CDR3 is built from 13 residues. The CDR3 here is CATLAGVDNEQFF. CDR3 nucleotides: TGTGCCACACTAGCGGGAGTAGACAATGAGCAGTTCTTC.

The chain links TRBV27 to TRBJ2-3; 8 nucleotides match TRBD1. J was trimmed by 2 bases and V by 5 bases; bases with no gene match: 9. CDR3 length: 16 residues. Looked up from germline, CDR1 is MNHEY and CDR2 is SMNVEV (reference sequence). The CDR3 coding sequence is TGTGCCAGCAGTATTGGACAGGGCCTATTCACAGATACGCAGTATTTT. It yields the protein CASSIGQGLFTDTQYF.

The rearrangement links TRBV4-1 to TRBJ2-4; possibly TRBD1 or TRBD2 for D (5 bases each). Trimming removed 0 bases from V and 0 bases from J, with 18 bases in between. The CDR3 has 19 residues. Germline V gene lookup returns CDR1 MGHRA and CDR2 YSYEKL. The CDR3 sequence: CASSQDGTLAGVAKNIQYF. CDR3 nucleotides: TGCGCCAGCAGCCAAGACGGGACGCTAGCTGGGGTAGCCAAAAACATTCAGTACTTC.

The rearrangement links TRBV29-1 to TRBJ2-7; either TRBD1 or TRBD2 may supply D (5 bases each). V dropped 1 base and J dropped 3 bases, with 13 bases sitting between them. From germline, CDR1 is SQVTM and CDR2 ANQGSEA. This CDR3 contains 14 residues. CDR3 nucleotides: TGCAGCGTTGAAGGAGGGGAATCCGGCTACGAGCAGTACTTC. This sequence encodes CSVEGGESGYEQYF.

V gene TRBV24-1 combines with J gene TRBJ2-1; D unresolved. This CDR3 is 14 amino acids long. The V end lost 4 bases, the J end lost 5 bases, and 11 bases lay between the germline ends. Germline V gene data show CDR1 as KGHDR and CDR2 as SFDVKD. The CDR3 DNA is TGTGCCACCAGTGAGTTTAATACCAACAATGAGCAGTTCTTC. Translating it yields CATSEFNTNNEQFF.

In DNA, the CDR3 is TGTGCCAGCAGCTTGACCGGGACTAGCGGGAGCTACGAGCAGTACTTC. It translates to CASSLTGTSGSYEQYF. The chain recombines TRBV7-8 with TRBJ2-7; TRBD2 matches 14 bases. The V gene's germline CDR1 is SGHVS and CDR2 FQNEAQ. Unmatched junction bases numbered 4, after V lost 3 bases and J lost 3 bases. CDR3 size: 16 residues. The complete variable domain, with remaining parts taken from reference TRBV7-8 and TRBJ2-7, reads GAGVSQSPRYKVAKRGQDVALRCDPISGHVSLFWYQQALGQGPEFLTYFQNEAQLDKSGLPSDRFFAERPEGSVSTLKIQRTQQEDSAVYLCASSLTGTSGSYEQYFGPGTRLTVT.

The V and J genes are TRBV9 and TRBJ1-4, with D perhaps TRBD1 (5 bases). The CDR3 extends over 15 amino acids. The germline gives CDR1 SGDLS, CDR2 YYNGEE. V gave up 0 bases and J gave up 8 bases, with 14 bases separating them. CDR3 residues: CASSVAGTEGEKLFF. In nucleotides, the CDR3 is TGTGCCAGCAGCGTAGCCGGGACTGAGGGGGAAAAACTGTTTTTT.

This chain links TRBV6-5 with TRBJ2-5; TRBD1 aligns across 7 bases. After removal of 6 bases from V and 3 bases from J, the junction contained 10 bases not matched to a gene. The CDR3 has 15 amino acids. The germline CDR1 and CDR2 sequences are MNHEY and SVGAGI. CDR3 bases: TGTGCCAGCAGCCCCGGACAGGCCTTAGAAGAGACCCAGTACTTC. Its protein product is CASSPGQALEETQYF.